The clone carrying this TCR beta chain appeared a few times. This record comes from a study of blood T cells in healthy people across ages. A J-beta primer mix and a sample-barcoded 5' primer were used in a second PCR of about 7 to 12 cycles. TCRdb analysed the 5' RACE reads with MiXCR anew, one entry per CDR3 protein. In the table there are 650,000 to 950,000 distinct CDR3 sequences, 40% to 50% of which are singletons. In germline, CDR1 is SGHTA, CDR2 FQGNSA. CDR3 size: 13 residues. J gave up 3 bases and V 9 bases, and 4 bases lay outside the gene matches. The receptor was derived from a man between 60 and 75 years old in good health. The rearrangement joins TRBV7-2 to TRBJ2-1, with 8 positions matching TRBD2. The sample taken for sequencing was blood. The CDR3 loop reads CASGTRGYNEQFF. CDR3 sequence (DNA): TGTGCCAGTGGGACTAGAGGCTACAATGAGCAGTTCTTC.